The source of this T cell receptor beta chain is a study of blood T cell repertoires in COVID-19 (TCRdb year 2020). Context from the whole study: The collaborator samples originated in the United States, Italy and Spain and spanned the acute and convalescent phases of COVID-19. Where HLA class I and class II types were available, the types were taken from metadata supplied by the sample provider, not from assay-based typing. The repertoires were made available in a free public database intended to serve as a resource for research on the immune response to SARS-CoV-2. The material from the prospective study consisted of cDNA or gDNA derived from T cells, B-cell-depleted T cells, or PBMCs. Samples were obtained from the ongoing ImmuneRACE study (first 160 participants) and from over a thousand subjects provided by 6 global collaborators. The sample metadata nearly always contained a de-identified subject ID, COVID-19 status, age in years and sex. Subjects who had been exposed to COVID-19, were actively infected with it, or had recovered from it provided the deeply sampled blood TCRbeta repertoires that made up the dataset. Overall study outcomes, separate from this receptor: Clinical and demographic metadata were provided uncurated, with the amount varying by source and participant.

Participants in the prospective study were aged roughly 18 to 100 years, lived in some 24 United States geographic areas, and enrolled through a virtual design. To assign participants to cohorts, the prospective study relied on clinical history that participants themselves reported in a screening survey and a study questionnaire. ImmuneRACE Cohort 3 recovered participants were defined by two consecutive negative NP/OP PCR tests, healthcare professional clearance, or symptom resolution. Mobile phlebotomists in the prospective study collected whole blood, serum and a nasopharyngeal or oropharyngeal swab from every participant. Participants in the prospective study had the option to provide additional blood draws and questionnaires over a roughly 2-month period. Prospective study blood samples were shipped either frozen or at room temperature before DNA extraction. TCRbeta CDR3 regions were amplified from genomic DNA by means of the immunoSEQ Assay, a bias-controlled multiplex PCR. The authors processed their data as follows. The number of nucleated cells in each sample was estimated from the amplification of reference gene primers within the assay. To quantify the absolute abundance of each unique TCRbeta CDR3 rearrangement, sequence reads were collapsed and filtered. For each sample, productive Simpson clonality was calculated as the square root of Simpson's diversity index across productive rearrangements. Not all clones reach the TCRdb copy of this immuneACCESS table, which keeps in-frame sequences only. Checked studies attribute under half of the gap to unresolved V genes and leave the rest unexplained. V and J calls and clone size are copied from that table; D and trimming were computed from the DNA. This sample comprises under 300,000 clones, 80% to 85% of them detected only once. Of the sample, around 3.6% is held by the ten largest clones.

CDR1 and CDR2 were assigned from the germline V gene (reference sequence) as SEHNR and FQNEAQ. The CDR3 contains 17 residues, cysteine and phenylalanine counted. Just CDR3 DNA is preserved here, 51 bases in frame from base 1. Trimming removed 6 bases from V and 0 bases from J; the gene matches leave 9 bases unexplained. About this clone itself: Its antigen is not yet known. No base-level quality is on record; no much larger clone is a single base apart.

Sequencing was carried out using PBMCs or T cells enriched from blood (not recorded which). The TCR originated in a man in his fifties who had recovered from COVID-19. The sequence links TRBV7-9 to TRBJ1-4; TRBD1 lines up with 8 middle nucleotides. At the DNA level, the sequence is TGTGCCAGCAGTCGGCCGCAGGGGGCCTCAACTAATGAAAAACTGTTTTTT. Its translation reads: CASSRPQGASTNEKLFF.